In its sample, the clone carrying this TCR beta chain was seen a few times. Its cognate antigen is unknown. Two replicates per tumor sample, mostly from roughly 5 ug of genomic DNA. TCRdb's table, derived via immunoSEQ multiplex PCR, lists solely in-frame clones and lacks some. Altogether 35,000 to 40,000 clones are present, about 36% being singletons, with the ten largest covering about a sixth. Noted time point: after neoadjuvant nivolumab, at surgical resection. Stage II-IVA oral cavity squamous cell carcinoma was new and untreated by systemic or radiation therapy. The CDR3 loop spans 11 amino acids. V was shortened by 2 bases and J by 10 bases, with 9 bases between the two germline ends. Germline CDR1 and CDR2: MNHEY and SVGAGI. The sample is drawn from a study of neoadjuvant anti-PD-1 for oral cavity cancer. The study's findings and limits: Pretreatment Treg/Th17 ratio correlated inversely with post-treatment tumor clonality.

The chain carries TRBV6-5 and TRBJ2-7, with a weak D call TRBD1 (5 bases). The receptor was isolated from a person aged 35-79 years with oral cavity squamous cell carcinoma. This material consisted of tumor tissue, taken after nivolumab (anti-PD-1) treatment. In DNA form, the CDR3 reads TGTGCCAGCAGTTACCAGGGCCTCCAGTACTTC. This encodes CASSYQGLQYF.